This T cell receptor (beta chain) was recovered during a study of cytomegalovirus exposure and HLA in healthy donors. Study results and limitations: The authors judged a highly shared variant cluster likely a sequencing artifact.

The primer mix had 60 Vbeta and 13 Jbeta primers. Sequenced by immunoSEQ multiplex PCR; TCRdb stores in-frame clones only, minus some. The profile shows roughly 120,000 clones, about 73% of them singletons. V lost 0 bases and J lost 4, with 5 bases in between. The germline CDR1 and CDR2 sequences are MNHNY and SVGAGI (reference sequence). CDR3 length: 13 amino acids. Turning to this clone: Its antigen is unknown.

This clonotype was sampled from a woman aged 40 to 50 in good health and CMV-seropositive. The V call is TRBV6-6, the J call TRBJ2-3; the D gene is possibly TRBD2 (5 bases). Material for sequencing was PBMCs. CDR3 nucleotides: TGTGCCAGCAGTTACTCCGGGGCAGATACGCAGTATTTT. It specifies CASSYSGADTQYF.